In its sample, the clone carrying this TCR beta chain was seen a few times. The sample originates from a study of T-cell memory formation after mild COVID-19. TCRdb independently ran MiXCR on the 5' RACE reads; one entry per CDR3 protein. In the table there are under 300,000 distinct CDR3 sequences, about a sixth of which are singletons. From germline, CDR1 is MNHEY and CDR2 SVGAGI. The CDR3 covers 13 residues. V shed 5 bases, J shed 9 bases, and the junction held 9 bases outside the gene matches. The sample was PBMCs or a T cell subset sorted from them (not recorded which). This TCR derives from a man between 18 and 29 years old who had mild COVID-19 (a few samples of this study predate the infection). Cell type and time point are not known. The rearrangement links TRBV6-5 to TRBJ2-7; 8 bases line up with TRBD1. Written as DNA, the CDR3 is TGTGCCAGCAGTGAAGACAGGGGCCGGCGGCAGTACGTC. Protein product: CASSEDRGRRQYV.